This T cell receptor (beta chain) is drawn from a study of vaccination and CD4 T cells after COVID-19. Study overall: The makeup of the convalescents was six males and four females, two of them Hispanic. Investigators stimulated cells with overlapping spike peptides drawn from SARS-CoV-2, HCoV-NL63, HCoV-OC43 and HCoV-229E. Control wells got either CEFX epitopes, HIV-1 Nef peptides, or no peptide at all. General study results and limits: The median number of SARS-CoV-2-reactive clonotypes increased from roughly 21 to 40, a change that did not reach significance.

Points on this clonotype: Its target is unknown.

Cultured CD4+ T cell DNA was sequenced using the Oncomine TCR Beta short-read assay. TCRdb processed the PCR reads anew with MiXCR; each CDR3 protein has one entry. The repertoire includes about 14,000 distinct CDR3 sequences, around 73% of them detected once, and 11% sits in the top ten. There are 14 residues in the CDR3. V lost 6 bases to trimming and J lost 3 bases; unmatched junction nucleotides: 7. Germline-derived CDR1 and CDR2 are MNHNS and SASEGT. The treatment is: roughly 10-day PBMC culture with coronavirus spike peptide pools or control peptides (ViraFEST assay). Sequenced input: CD4+ T cells from blood, cultured in vitro. The sequence was collected from a human donor who had recovered from COVID-19. This chain joins TRBV6-1 and TRBJ1-1; 7 bases are a match to TRBD1. CDR3 coding DNA: TGTGCCAGCAGGGGGGACAGAGGGTACACTGAAGCTTTCTTT. It codes for CASRGDRGYTEAFF.